These 20 T cell receptor beta chains came from one sample sequenced in a study of blood T cell repertoires in COVID-19. TCRdb keeps only in-frame clones here, not all; method: immunoSEQ multiplex PCR. The table lists around 230,000 clones, just under 85% of them singletons. The material sequenced was PBMCs or T cells enriched from blood (not recorded which). The receptors stem from a man aged 35 to 55 who had recovered from COVID-19.

The V gene is TRBV5-1, the J gene TRBJ2-7, with 8 bases lining up with TRBD1. V lost 7 bases, J lost 3 bases, and 30 bases stayed unmatched. The CDR3 is made up of 21 amino acids. Germline V gene data show CDR1 as SGHRS and CDR2 as YFSETQ. The CDR3 DNA follows: TGCGCCAGCCGTTACTCACCCCCGGTAAGCTCCCGGGACAGGCTTTACTACGAGCAGTACTTC. Its translation is CASRYSPPVSSRDRLYYEQYF.

The chain employs TRBV18 and TRBJ2-1, with TRBD2 matching over 10 bases. Germline CDR1 and CDR2: KGHSH and LQKENI. This CDR3 spans 15 amino acids. Losses at the gene ends were 3 bases for V and 6 bases for J; bases not matched to a gene: 5. CDR3 amino acids: CASSPGSGGANEQFF. CDR3 DNA: TGTGCCAGCTCACCGGGAAGCGGGGGGGCCAATGAGCAGTTCTTC.

This clone came up once. This chain uses TRBV24-1 with TRBJ2-3; TRBD2 is a possible D gene (5 bases). Germline V gene data show CDR1 as KGHDR and CDR2 as SFDVKD. Trimming took off 8 bases at V and 0 bases at J, with 11 bases between the two ends. This CDR3 region has 14 residues. In DNA form, the CDR3 reads TGTGCCACCAAGGGAGAGAGAAGCACAGATACGCAGTATTTT. It encodes CATKGERSTDTQYF.

The CDR3 here is CASGTQGSGSEGYTF. The CDR3 DNA reads as TGTGCCAGCGGGACACAGGGGAGCGGGTCGGAAGGCTACACCTTC. The chain links TRBV2 to TRBJ1-2, with 7 bases aligning to TRBD1. Germline CDR1 reads SNHLY; CDR2 reads FYNNEI. With 8 bases clipped from V and 8 bases from J, the junction kept 17 bases outside the gene matches. The CDR3 runs 15 residues.

This chain links TRBV12-3 or TRBV12-4 with TRBJ1-2; D unclear. V dropped 0 bases and J dropped 6 bases, with 8 bases sitting between them. This CDR3 region has 13 residues. The CDR3 DNA sequence: TGTGCCAGCAGTTTAGCGGTACAGAATGGCTACACCTTC. It codes for CASSLAVQNGYTF.

The chain couples TRBV28 to TRBJ1-2, with TRBD1 matching 9 bases. V lost 5 bases to trimming and J lost 9 bases; unmatched junction nucleotides: 16. Germline CDR1 reads MDHEN; CDR2 reads SYDVKM. The CDR3 has 16 amino acids. The CDR3 DNA sequence: TGTGCCAGCAGTCTCCCTAAGGGACAGGGAGGGAAAAGCTACACCTTC. Protein sequence: CASSLPKGQGGKSYTF.

This rearrangement joins TRBV6-1 to TRBJ1-1; D is unresolved. The CDR3 extends over 13 amino acids. The germline V gene encodes CDR1 MNHNS and CDR2 SASEGT. The germline V and J ends were trimmed by 2 bases and 5 bases, with 9 bases remaining between them. The CDR3 coding sequence is TGTGCCAGCAGTGAATCTTATATTACTGAAGCTTTCTTT. Protein sequence: CASSESYITEAFF.

V and J are TRBV7-3 and TRBJ1-2; TRBD1 matches 9 bases. The CDR3 has 13 amino acids. Germline CDR1 reads SGHTA; CDR2 reads FQGTGA. V lost 2 bases, J lost 7 bases, and 2 bases stayed unmatched. CDR3 in amino acids: CASSLDRGVGYTF. The CDR3 DNA is TGTGCCAGCAGCTTAGACAGGGGGGTTGGCTACACCTTC.

The genes are TRBV19 and TRBJ1-5; perhaps TRBD1 as D (6 bases). V lost 9 bases and J 6 bases, leaving 15 bases between the germline ends. This CDR3 contains 13 residues. Germline V gene data show CDR1 as LNHDA and CDR2 as SQIVND (reference sequence). The CDR3 spells CASGGQGGQPQHF. The CDR3 region has the DNA TGTGCCAGCGGGGGGCAGGGAGGTCAGCCCCAGCATTTT.

The V call is TRBV15, the J call TRBJ1-2; TRBD1 is a possible D gene (5 bases). CDR1 and CDR2 (germline): LNHNV, YYDKDF (reference sequence). The CDR3 is 14 residues long. The V end was cut by 0 bases, the J end by 8 bases, with 13 bases between. The CDR3 is CATSRDRSGEGYTF. The DNA of the CDR3 is TGTGCCACCAGCAGAGATCGGTCGGGGGAGGGCTACACCTTC.

The sample holds a few counts of this clone. The CDR3 region has the DNA TGCGCCAGCAGCAGCTCGCGGGGGAACTATGGCTACACCTTC. It translates to CASSSSRGNYGYTF. This chain connects TRBV5-1 to TRBJ1-2; a possible D gene is TRBD1 (5 bases). V was cut by 4 bases and J by 2 bases, with 12 bases left in between. CDR3 length: 14 amino acids. Germline V gives CDR1 SGHRS, CDR2 YFSETQ.

The chain employs TRBV9 and TRBJ1-6; 7 bases agree with TRBD1. The J segment lost 6 bases and the V segment lost 0 bases, leaving 3 bases of the junction unmatched. Germline loops: CDR1 SGDLS, CDR2 YYNGEE. The CDR3 has 15 residues. Written as DNA, the CDR3 is TGTGCCAGCAGCGTAGCGGGACAGCTTAATTCACCCCTCCACTTT. Translated, it gives CASSVAGQLNSPLHF.

The rearrangement joins TRBV4-1 to TRBJ1-1; perhaps TRBD1 as D (6 bases). CDR1 and CDR2 (germline): MGHRA, YSYEKL. The CDR3 sequence is 12 residues long. V lost 9 bases and J lost 0, with 8 bases in between. CDR3 region: CASGGLNTEAFF. The CDR3 DNA is TGCGCCAGTGGGGGCCTGAACACTGAAGCTTTCTTT.

The chain is built from TRBV2 and TRBJ1-3; the match to TRBD1 covers 7 bases. Trimming cost V 5 bases and J 4 bases; bases outside gene matches: 11. This CDR3 has 16 amino acids. Per the germline V gene, CDR1 is SNHLY and CDR2 is FYNNEI. For the CDR3, the DNA is TGTGCCAGCAGTCGTCAGGGGGTTCAGGAAGGAAACACCATATATTTT. It is translated as CASSRQGVQEGNTIYF.

Worth noting for this clone: This specimen includes other DNA sequences encoding the same CDR3. The chain is built from TRBV12-3 or TRBV12-4 and TRBJ2-3; a weak D match, TRBD2 (5 bases). V gave up 3 bases and J gave up 8 bases, with 6 bases separating them. This CDR3 has 11 amino acids. Here the CDR3 DNA reads TGTGCCAGCAGTTTGAGCGGTACGCAGTATTTT. It specifies CASSLSGTQYF.

The rearrangement links TRBV9 to TRBJ2-3, with D unclear. This CDR3 contains 14 residues. Germline lookup yields CDR1 SGDLS and CDR2 YYNGEE. The germline V and J ends were trimmed by 1 base and 4 bases, with 10 bases remaining between them. Here the CDR3 DNA reads TGTGCCAGCAGCGTATTGATAGCTTCAGATACGCAGTATTTT. It encodes CASSVLIASDTQYF.

J is TRBJ1-2 and V is TRBV10-3; perhaps TRBD1 as D (5 bases). In germline, CDR1 is ENHRY, CDR2 SYGVKD. V lost 8 bases and J lost 6, with 10 bases in between. This CDR3 has 11 residues. CDR3 DNA sequence: TGTGCCATCGCAGGGAGGAATGGCTACACCTTC. Its translation: CAIAGRNGYTF.

This chain connects TRBV28 to TRBJ2-5; 13 positions match TRBD2. The CDR3 consists of 17 residues. The V gene end was trimmed by 6 bases and the J gene end by 5 bases; junction bases not matched to a gene: 12. Germline V gene data show CDR1 as MDHEN and CDR2 as SYDVKM. The CDR3 sequence is CASSQGLAGVRAETQYF. The DNA of the CDR3 is TGTGCCAGCAGCCAAGGACTAGCGGGGGTAAGAGCGGAGACCCAGTACTTC.

The chain uses TRBV19 and TRBJ1-2; no reliable D call. Germline CDR1 LNHDA, CDR2 SQIVND (reference sequence). V lost 3 bases and J 8 bases, leaving 16 bases between the germline ends. This CDR3 spans 14 amino acids. CDR3 DNA: TGTGCCAGTAGTATCGGGTTGCCGTTTGGGGGCTACACCTTC. Translating it yields CASSIGLPFGGYTF.

V usage is TRBV5-4 and J usage is TRBJ2-2; TRBD1 matches 7 bases. The CDR3 has 15 amino acids. Germline V CDR1 and CDR2: SGHNT, YYREEE (reference sequence). V shed 4 bases and J 0 bases; nucleotides not matched to a gene: 3. CDR3 sequence reads: CASSPGGSNTGELFF. CDR3 in DNA: TGTGCCAGCAGCCCAGGGGGTTCGAACACCGGGGAGCTGTTTTTT.